This TCR beta chain was obtained from a study of response to subunit inactivated influenza vaccine. Regarding the study as a whole: The authors offered the suggestion that each seasonal influenza vaccination recruits few new T cells.

This clonotype came up a few times. Its specificity is not known. One entry per CDR3 protein results from TCRdb running MiXCR on the RT-PCR reads. The table lists about 480,000 distinct CDR3 sequences, 25% of them singletons. V was pared by 4 bases and J by 2 bases, with 13 bases between. The CDR3 has 14 residues. Germline V gene lookup returns CDR1 SGHRS and CDR2 YFSETQ. The specimen was CD4+ T cells sorted from PBMCs, collected 5 days after vaccination. V is TRBV5-1 and J is TRBJ2-7, with D perhaps matching TRBD1 (6 bases). The receptor comes from a man in his forties or fifties who received an inactivated influenza vaccine. CDR3 in amino acids: CASSERTVPYEQYF. CDR3 bases: TGCGCCAGCAGCGAACGGACAGTTCCCTACGAGCAGTACTTC. Complete variable domain (other parts from reference TRBV5-1 and TRBJ2-7): KAGVTQTPRYLIKTRGQQVTLSCSPISGHRSVSWYQQTPGQGLQFLFEYFSETQRNKGNFPGRFSGRQFSNSRSEMNVSTLELGDSALYLCASSERTVPYEQYFGPGTRLTVT.